One sample yielded the 15 T cell receptor beta chains listed below, sequenced in a study of cytomegalovirus exposure and HLA in healthy donors. With 60 Vbeta and 13 Jbeta primers, the PCR was carried out. Some clones are missing from TCRdb's copy, which holds only in-frame ones; the method was immunoSEQ multiplex PCR. The sample carries approximately 110,000 clones, about 60% recorded once. Sequenced: PBMCs. The receptors stem from a woman younger than 45 in good health and CMV-seronegative.

This sequence joins TRBV6-6 and TRBJ2-1, with TRBD2 matching over 10 bases. CDR1 is MNHNY, CDR2 SVGAGI, per germline (reference sequence). This CDR3 region has 14 residues. The junction had 8 bases not matched to a gene; V was cut back by 8 bases and J by 7 bases. The CDR3 here is CASRRTSGNNEQFF. DNA for the CDR3: TGTGCCAGCCGCAGGACTAGCGGAAATAATGAGCAGTTCTTC.

This clone was seen only a few times. V is TRBV10-3 and J is TRBJ2-1; 12 bases are shared with TRBD1. CDR1 is ENHRY and CDR2 is SYGVKD in the germline V gene. The CDR3 is made up of 15 amino acids. V shed 5 bases, J shed 7 bases, and the junction held 6 bases outside the gene matches. CDR3 in amino acids: CAISRDRGLGNEQFF. CDR3 DNA: TGTGCCATCAGTCGGGACAGGGGGCTGGGGAATGAGCAGTTCTTC.

This rearrangement joins TRBV7-3 to TRBJ2-7; 12 bases are shared with TRBD2. V trimming: 5 bases; J trimming: 7 bases; junction bases outside the gene matches: 12. The germline CDR1 and CDR2 sequences are SGHTA and FQGTGA. The CDR3 covers 16 residues. Here the CDR3 DNA reads TGTGCCAGCAGCGGAAGCAGACTAGCGGGAGAGGAAGAGCAGTACTTC. This sequence encodes CASSGSRLAGEEEQYF. Filled out from reference TRBV7-3 and TRBJ2-7, the complete variable domain reads GAGVSQTPSNKVTEKGKYVELRCDPISGHTALYWYRQSLGQGPEFLIYFQGTGAADDSGLPNDRFFAVRPEGSVSTLKIQRTERGDSAVYLCASSGSRLAGEEEQYFGPGTRLTVT.

This clone has only a few counts. The chain joins TRBV6-5 to TRBJ2-5; 8 nucleotides agree with TRBD2. Losses at the gene ends were 6 bases for V and 4 bases for J; bases not matched to a gene: 10. Germline-derived CDR1 and CDR2 are MNHEY and SVGAGI. The CDR3 is 15 amino acids. The CDR3 is CASSGAGEAIETQYF. CDR3 sequence (DNA): TGTGCCAGCAGCGGAGCGGGAGAGGCAATAGAGACCCAGTACTTC.

V and J are TRBV2 and TRBJ2-3; 8 nucleotides align to TRBD2. The V segment lost 8 bases and the J segment 2 bases; nucleotides outside the gene matches: 6. CDR3 length: 14 residues. CDR1 SNHLY and CDR2 FYNNEI come from the germline V gene. The CDR3 bases are TGTGCCAGCCGAGCGGGAGAGACCACAGATACGCAGTATTTT. Translated: CASRAGETTDTQYF.

There are a few counts of this clone. V usage is TRBV28 and J usage is TRBJ2-7; D is ambiguous. The germline V gene has CDR1 MDHEN and CDR2 SYDVKM. CDR3 length: 12 amino acids. The V and J ends lost 2 bases and 6 bases respectively, with 8 bases between them. CDR3 sequence (DNA): TGTGCCAGCAGTTTAAACAGCCCCGAGCAGTACTTC. Its protein is CASSLNSPEQYF.

V is TRBV15 and J is TRBJ1-3; the D gene is possibly TRBD1 (5 bases). CDR3 length equals 17 residues. CDR1 LNHNV and CDR2 YYDKDF come from the germline V gene (reference sequence). Trimming took off 0 bases at V and 2 bases at J, with 14 bases between the two ends. This CDR3 reads CATSRDGGGMAGNTIYF. CDR3 DNA sequence: TGTGCCACCAGCAGAGATGGGGGGGGGATGGCTGGAAACACCATATATTTT.

The rearrangement links TRBV7-9 to TRBJ2-3; 8 bases are shared with TRBD2. The CDR3 sequence is 15 residues long. Germline loops: CDR1 SEHNR, CDR2 FQNEAQ (reference sequence). Trimming cost V 4 bases and J 4 bases; bases outside gene matches: 7. CDR3 sequence (DNA): TGTGCCAGCAGCTCCCGGGAGGGCCTGTCAGATACGCAGTATTTT. As protein: CASSSREGLSDTQYF. Variable domain in full (rest from reference TRBV7-9 and TRBJ2-3): DTGVSQNPRHKITKRGQNVTFRCDPISEHNRLYWYRQTLGQGPEFLTYFQNEAQLEKSRLLSDRFSAERPKGSFSTLEIQRTEQGDSAMYLCASSSREGLSDTQYFGPGTRLTVL.

This chain connects TRBV30 to TRBJ2-3, with D perhaps TRBD2 (6 bases). Germline CDR1 and CDR2: GTSNPN and SVGIG (reference sequence). This CDR3 spans 15 amino acids. Trimming cost V 2 bases and J 1 base, with 13 bases left between them. The CDR3 loop reads CAWSPQEGGTDTQYF. Written as DNA, the CDR3 is TGTGCCTGGAGTCCTCAGGAGGGAGGCACAGATACGCAGTATTTT.

V usage is TRBV7-2 and J usage is TRBJ2-7; 10 bases match TRBD2. With V trimmed by 4 bases and J by 0 bases, 9 bases remained unmatched. CDR1 and CDR2 from the germline V gene are SGHTA and FQGNSA. This CDR3 has 17 amino acids. Here the CDR3 DNA reads TGTGCCAGCAGCTCGCTAGCGGGAGCACTAAGCTCCTACGAGCAGTACTTC. This translates into CASSSLAGALSSYEQYF. Drawing the rest from reference TRBV7-2 and TRBJ2-7, the complete variable domain is GAGVSQSPSNKVTEKGKDVELRCDPISGHTALYWYRQSLGQGLEFLIYFQGNSAPDKSGLPSDRFSAERTGGSVSTLTIQRTQQEDSAVYLCASSSLAGALSSYEQYFGPGTRLTVT.

This clone occurred a few times. This rearrangement joins TRBV6-5 to TRBJ1-5; D not resolved. With 7 bases removed from V and 0 bases from J, the gap between germline ends came to 13 bases. Germline CDR1 and CDR2: MNHEY and SVGAGI. This CDR3 is 15 amino acids long. The CDR3 region is CASKVSGSSNQPQHF. CDR3 DNA sequence: TGTGCCAGCAAGGTCTCGGGAAGTAGCAATCAGCCCCAGCATTTT.

This rearrangement joins TRBV7-2 to TRBJ2-5, with D perhaps TRBD1 (5 bases). The germline V and J ends were trimmed by 3 bases and 4 bases, with 12 bases remaining between them. CDR3 length: 14 residues. Germline V lookup: CDR1 SGHTA, CDR2 FQGNSA. In nucleotides, the CDR3 is TGTGCCAGCAGCTTGGGGCCGGTAGGAGAGACCCAGTACTTC. This gives the protein CASSLGPVGETQYF.

J is TRBJ2-1 and V is TRBV5-6; the D gene is possibly TRBD2 (5 bases). The CDR3 is made up of 15 amino acids. V was pared by 1 base and J by 0 bases, with 8 bases between. Germline loops: CDR1 SGHDT, CDR2 YYEEEE. DNA of the CDR3: TGTGCCAGCAGCTTGAGCGGTAGCTCCTACAATGAGCAGTTCTTC. As protein: CASSLSGSSYNEQFF.

The chain has TRBV18 and TRBJ2-1; 7 bases match TRBD1. The CDR3 is 14 amino acids. V dropped 5 bases and J dropped 8; count of bases not matched to a gene: 9. CDR1 and CDR2 from the germline V gene are KGHSH and LQKENI. CDR3: CASSTLQGVYEQFF. CDR3 sequence (DNA): TGTGCCAGCTCAACCCTGCAGGGGGTCTATGAGCAGTTCTTC.

The rearrangement joins TRBV19 to TRBJ2-6; 7 bases are shared with TRBD1. After removal of 1 base from V and 4 bases from J, the junction contained 7 bases not matched to a gene. CDR3 length: 17 amino acids. Germline V gene sequence: CDR1 LNHDA, CDR2 SQIVND (reference sequence). Here the CDR3 reads CASSIGQGALGANVLTF. The CDR3 nucleotides read TGTGCCAGTAGTATAGGACAGGGAGCTCTGGGGGCCAACGTCCTGACTTTC.